The 21 T cell receptor beta chains below all came from one sample that was sequenced in a study of graft-versus-host responses after intestinal transplantation. Antigen specificity for these receptors is unknown. Assay: immunoSEQ multiplex PCR; the TCRdb copy retains only in-frame clones and omits some. This table holds about 97,000 clones, about nine tenths found once. Sequences were derived from unstimulated CD8+ T cells sorted from spleen or lymph node cells, sampled before transplant. The receptors stem from a human donor who was the organ donor for an intestinal transplant.

This sequence joins TRBV2 and TRBJ2-1; D unclear. The CDR3 runs to 15 residues. Trimming pared 8 bases from V and 0 bases from J, leaving 14 bases between. Germline loops: CDR1 SNHLY, CDR2 FYNNEI. The CDR3 loop is CASADPSGSYNEQFF. In DNA form, the CDR3 reads TGTGCCAGCGCAGACCCGTCGGGCTCCTACAATGAGCAGTTCTTC.

This clone was found once. For the CDR3, the DNA is TGTGCCAGCACCCCCGGGGGGCAAAATGAGCAGTTCTTC. This codes for CASTPGGQNEQFF. The V gene is TRBV7-9, the J gene TRBJ2-1; possibly TRBD2 for D (7 bases). Germline V gives CDR1 SEHNR, CDR2 FQNEAQ (reference sequence). The V gene lost 7 bases and the J gene lost 7 bases, with 14 bases spanning the gap. This CDR3 is 13 amino acids long.

This clone was seen once. The chain combines TRBV6-5 with TRBJ1-1, with a possible D match to TRBD1 (6 bases). CDR1 is MNHEY and CDR2 is SVGAGI in the germline V gene. The CDR3 has 15 residues. V gave up 0 bases and J gave up 2 bases, with 10 bases separating them. The CDR3 bases are TGTGCCAGCAGTTACTCACCAGGGGAAAACACTGAAGCTTTCTTT. Translation gives CASSYSPGENTEAFF.

The chain is built from TRBV27 and TRBJ1-5; D remains unclear. Germline V gene lookup returns CDR1 MNHEY and CDR2 SMNVEV (reference sequence). Trimming pared 2 bases from V and 5 bases from J, leaving 10 bases between. This CDR3 comprises 14 residues. The CDR3 here is CASSLRDNYQPQHF. The CDR3 DNA sequence: TGTGCCAGCAGTTTACGAGATAACTATCAGCCCCAGCATTTT.

CDR3 in amino acids: CASSHGDSKNTEAFF. CDR3 nucleotide sequence: TGTGCCAGCAGTCACGGGGACAGCAAGAACACTGAAGCTTTCTTT. This sequence joins TRBV6-5 and TRBJ1-1, with 7 bases aligning to TRBD1. V was clipped by 5 bases and J by 1 base; unmatched bases: 7. Germline V lookup: CDR1 MNHEY, CDR2 SVGAGI. This CDR3 spans 15 amino acids.

This clone was observed a single time. The gene calls are TRBV7-9 and TRBJ2-3; D uncertain. The CDR3 runs 13 residues. Trimming removed 7 bases from V and 2 bases from J, with 10 bases in between. Germline values: CDR1 SEHNR, CDR2 FQNEAQ (reference sequence). As DNA, the CDR3 is TGTGCCAGCATGGTGGGCCTCACAGATACGCAGTATTTT. This translates into CASMVGLTDTQYF.

The V gene is TRBV7-9, the J gene TRBJ2-2; the D gene is possibly TRBD1 (5 bases). The CDR3 consists of 15 residues. Trimming stripped 5 bases from V and 4 bases from J, with 14 bases between. The germline V gene encodes CDR1 SEHNR and CDR2 FQNEAQ (reference sequence). Here the CDR3 reads CASSLKQAATGELFF. CDR3 coding DNA: TGTGCCAGCAGCCTTAAACAGGCAGCCACCGGGGAGCTGTTTTTT.

The chain carries TRBV6-5 and TRBJ1-1; TRBD1 is a possible D gene (6 bases). CDR3 length: 12 amino acids. Germline CDR1 is MNHEY and CDR2 is SVGAGI. Trimming left V 2 bases short and J 5 bases short, with 6 bases between. CDR3 DNA: TGTGCCAGCAGTTACGGACAGACTGAAGCTTTCTTT. Protein sequence: CASSYGQTEAFF.

Turning to this clone: Other DNA sequences in the same sample also yield this CDR3. The chain recombines TRBV30 with TRBJ2-2; D gene ambiguous. Deletions cut 0 bases from V and 1 base from J, with 3 bases between. Germline CDR1 reads GTSNPN; CDR2 reads SVGIG (reference sequence). The CDR3 sequence is 13 residues long. CDR3 residues: CAWSVLNTGELFF. The DNA for the CDR3 is TGTGCCTGGAGTGTACTGAACACCGGGGAGCTGTTTTTT.

The V call is TRBV5-6, the J call TRBJ2-5, with D maybe TRBD2 (6 bases). The CDR3 is 14 amino acids. The germline V and J ends were trimmed by 0 bases and 5 bases, with 11 bases remaining between them. CDR1 is SGHDT and CDR2 is YYEEEE in the germline V gene. The CDR3 is CASSLVWGEETQYF. The CDR3 DNA reads as TGTGCCAGCAGCTTGGTGTGGGGGGAGGAGACCCAGTACTTC.

This sequence joins TRBV7-6 and TRBJ2-1, with 13 bases aligning to TRBD2. V lost 6 bases and J lost 0; bases outside the gene matches: 5. Germline V CDR1 and CDR2: SGHVS, FNYEAQ. The CDR3 loop spans 17 amino acids. CDR3 loop: CASSGLAGVHSYNEQFF. CDR3 coding DNA: TGTGCCAGCAGTGGACTAGCGGGAGTCCACTCCTACAATGAGCAGTTCTTC.

The J gene is TRBJ2-3, the V gene TRBV5-8; 10 bases match TRBD1. CDR1 and CDR2 from the germline V gene are SGHTS and YDEGEE. Trimming removed 1 base from V and 3 bases from J; junction bases left unmatched: 17. This CDR3 is 20 amino acids long. The CDR3 bases are TGTGCCAGCAGCTTGATGGTCTTAGGGGTGAGGACAGGGGGGACAGATACGCAGTATTTT. Its protein product is CASSLMVLGVRTGGTDTQYF.

The chain joins TRBV10-3 to TRBJ2-5, with 8 bases fitting TRBD2. Gene TRBJ2-7 matches the end of the DNA better, so the J call may be wrong. Germline V CDR1 and CDR2: ENHRY, SYGVKD. The CDR3 loop spans 18 amino acids. CDR3 region: CAISEFGAGGRLAYEQYF. CDR3 nucleotides: TGTGCCATCAGTGAGTTCGGAGCGGGCGGGAGGTTGGCCTACGAGCAGTACTTC.

This rearrangement joins TRBV4-2 to TRBJ2-1; 8 bases fit TRBD2. J gave up 0 bases and V 4 bases, and 14 bases lay outside the gene matches. The CDR3 is 19 residues long. Germline V lookup: CDR1 LGHNA, CDR2 YNFKEQ. CDR3 residues: CASSRRGPSGHFSYNEQFF. The CDR3 DNA is TGTGCCAGCAGCCGGAGGGGTCCTAGCGGGCATTTCTCCTACAATGAGCAGTTCTTC.

The chain links TRBV5-6 to TRBJ2-3; 8 positions agree with TRBD1. The CDR3 has 15 amino acids. V shed 5 bases and J 7 bases; nucleotides not matched to a gene: 12. Germline V gene lookup returns CDR1 SGHDT and CDR2 YYEEEE. The chain's CDR3 is CASRSQGVPSYTQYF. The DNA for the CDR3 is TGTGCCAGCAGGTCACAGGGGGTCCCCTCTTATACGCAGTATTTT.

This clone occurred a few times. J is TRBJ1-3 and V is TRBV6-5; TRBD1 matches at 7 bases. The V gene end was trimmed by 2 bases and the J gene end by 2 bases; junction bases not matched to a gene: 0. The length of the CDR3 is 14 residues. Per the germline V gene, CDR1 is MNHEY and CDR2 is SVGAGI. The CDR3 DNA sequence: TGTGCCAGCAGTTACGGGACAGCTGGAAACACCATATATTTT. This encodes CASSYGTAGNTIYF.

The chain is built from TRBV11-2 and TRBJ2-1; 10 nucleotides match TRBD2. Unmatched junction bases numbered 14, after V lost 5 bases and J lost 7 bases. The germline gives CDR1 SGHAT, CDR2 FQNNGV. The CDR3 consists of 17 residues. CDR3 amino acids: CASSPFPASGRDNEQFF. CDR3 DNA sequence: TGTGCCAGCAGCCCCTTCCCGGCCAGCGGGAGGGATAATGAGCAGTTCTTC. The variable domain in full, with the rest retrieved from reference TRBV11-2 and TRBJ2-1, is EAGVAQSPRYKIIEKRQSVAFWCNPISGHATLYWYQQILGQGPKLLIQFQNNGVVDDSQLPKDRFSAERLKGVDSTLKIQPAKLEDSAVYLCASSPFPASGRDNEQFFGPGTRLTVL.

This chain uses TRBV10-3 with TRBJ1-2; tentative D call: TRBD1 (5 bases). CDR3 length: 14 amino acids. The V and J ends lost 6 bases and 5 bases respectively, with 16 bases between them. Looked up from germline, CDR1 is ENHRY and CDR2 is SYGVKD. The DNA of the CDR3 is TGTGCCATCAGCGTGGGGGGACGGGATTATGGCTACACCTTC. Amino acid sequence: CAISVGGRDYGYTF.

This rearrangement joins TRBV5-1 to TRBJ1-1; D uncertain. Looked up from germline, CDR1 is SGHRS and CDR2 is YFSETQ. V lost 0 bases, J lost 0 bases, and 15 bases lay in between. CDR3 size: 17 residues. CDR3 residues: CASSLAIVGTLNTEAFF. CDR3 nucleotide sequence: TGCGCCAGCAGCTTGGCCATTGTCGGTACGTTGAACACTGAAGCTTTCTTT.

The chain recombines TRBV7-2 with TRBJ2-5; D gene ambiguous. The V gene lost 1 base and the J gene lost 5 bases, with 14 bases spanning the gap. The V gene's germline CDR1 is SGHTA and CDR2 FQGNSA. The CDR3 sequence is 15 residues long. The CDR3: CASSLDGLVWETQYF. The CDR3 region has the DNA TGTGCCAGCAGCTTAGATGGCCTTGTGTGGGAGACCCAGTACTTC.

Remarks on this clone: Other DNA sequences in this specimen translate into the identical CDR3. The chain's CDR3 is CASSFGSYNEQFF. The CDR3 DNA follows: TGTGCCAGCAGTTTTGGGAGTTACAATGAGCAGTTCTTC. The chain is built from TRBV27 and TRBJ2-1; D perhaps matches TRBD2 (5 bases). The germline gives CDR1 MNHEY, CDR2 SMNVEV (reference sequence). V was shortened by 3 bases and J by 4 bases, with 7 bases between the two germline ends. This CDR3 comprises 13 residues.